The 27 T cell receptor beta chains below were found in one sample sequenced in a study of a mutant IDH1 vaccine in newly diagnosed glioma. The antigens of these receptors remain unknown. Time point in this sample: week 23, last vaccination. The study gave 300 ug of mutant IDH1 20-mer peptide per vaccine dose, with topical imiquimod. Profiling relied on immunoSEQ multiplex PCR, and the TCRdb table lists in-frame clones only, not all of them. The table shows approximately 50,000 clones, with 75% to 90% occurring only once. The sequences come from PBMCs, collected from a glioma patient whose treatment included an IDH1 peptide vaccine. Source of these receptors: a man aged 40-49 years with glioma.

The CDR3 loop is CASSQVGGTGYEQYF. CDR3 bases: TGTGCCAGCAGCCAAGTCGGAGGGACGGGCTACGAGCAGTACTTC. The chain has TRBV14 and TRBJ2-7, with D possibly being TRBD2 (6 bases). CDR1 is SGHDN, CDR2 FVKESK, per germline. Trimming took 1 base from V and 3 from J, leaving 13 bases between them. This CDR3 has 15 residues.

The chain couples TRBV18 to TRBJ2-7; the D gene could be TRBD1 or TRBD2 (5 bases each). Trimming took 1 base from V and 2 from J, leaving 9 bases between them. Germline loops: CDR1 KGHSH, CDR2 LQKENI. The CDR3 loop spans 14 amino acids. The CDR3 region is CASSPQGDPYEQYF. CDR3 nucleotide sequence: TGTGCCAGCTCACCACAAGGGGACCCCTACGAGCAGTACTTC. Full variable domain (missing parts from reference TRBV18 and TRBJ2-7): NAGVMQNPRHLVRRRGQEARLRCSPMKGHSHVYWYRQLPEEGLKFMVYLQKENIIDESGMPKERFSAEFPKEGPSILRIQQVVRGDSAAYFCASSPQGDPYEQYFGPGTRLTVT.

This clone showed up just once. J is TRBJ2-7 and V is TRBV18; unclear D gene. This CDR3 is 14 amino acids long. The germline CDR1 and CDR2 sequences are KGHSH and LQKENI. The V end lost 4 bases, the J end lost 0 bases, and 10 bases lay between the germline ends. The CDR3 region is CASSRGPDSYEQYF. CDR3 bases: TGTGCCAGCTCACGAGGACCGGACTCCTACGAGCAGTACTTC.

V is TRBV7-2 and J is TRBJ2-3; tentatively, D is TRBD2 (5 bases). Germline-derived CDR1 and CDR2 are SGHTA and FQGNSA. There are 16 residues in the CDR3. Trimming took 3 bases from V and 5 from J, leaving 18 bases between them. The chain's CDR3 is CASSFGLIPRGDTQYF. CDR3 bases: TGTGCCAGCAGCTTCGGACTGATTCCGCGTGGAGATACGCAGTATTTT.

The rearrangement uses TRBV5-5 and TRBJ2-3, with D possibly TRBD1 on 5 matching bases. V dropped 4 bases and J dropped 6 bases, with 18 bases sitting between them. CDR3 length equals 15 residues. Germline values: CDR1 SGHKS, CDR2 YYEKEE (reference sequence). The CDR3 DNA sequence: TGTGCCAGCAGCCTGGGGCTGGGCCTCGTGGATACGCAGTATTTT. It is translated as CASSLGLGLVDTQYF.

CDR3 DNA sequence: TGTGCCAGCAGCGCTAAGGTGGGGTATAAGCAGTACTTC. Translated: CASSAKVGYKQYF. The V gene is TRBV2, the J gene TRBJ2-7; D remains unclear. The germline V gene encodes CDR1 SNHLY and CDR2 FYNNEI. The CDR3 has 13 residues. Trimming cost V 6 bases and J 8 bases, with 17 bases left between them.

CDR3 protein: CASSELEARYNEKLFF. In DNA, the CDR3 is TGTGCCAGCAGTGAATTAGAGGCCAGGTATAATGAAAAACTGTTTTTT. V usage is TRBV25-1 and J usage is TRBJ1-4; D not certain. The V gene lost 1 base and the J gene lost 4 bases, with 13 bases spanning the gap. Per germline, CDR1 MGHDK and CDR2 SYGVNS. The CDR3 has 16 residues.

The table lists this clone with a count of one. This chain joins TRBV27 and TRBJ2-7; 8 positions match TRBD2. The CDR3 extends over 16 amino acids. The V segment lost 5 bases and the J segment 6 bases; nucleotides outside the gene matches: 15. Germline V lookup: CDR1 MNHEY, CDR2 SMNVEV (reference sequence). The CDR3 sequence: CASSPGRGAIQGEQYF. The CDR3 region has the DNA TGTGCCAGCAGTCCCGGGAGGGGGGCAATTCAGGGCGAGCAGTACTTC.

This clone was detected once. DNA of the CDR3: TGTGCCAGCATCCTTCAGCAGCGGGAGGGCCCAGATACGCAGTATTTT. Residues: CASILQQREGPDTQYF. The chain carries TRBV2 and TRBJ2-3, with 10 bases lining up with TRBD2. Germline lookup yields CDR1 SNHLY and CDR2 FYNNEI. Trimming at V came to 7 bases and at J to 4 bases, leaving 11 bases not matched to a gene. CDR3 size: 16 residues.

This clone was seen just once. In DNA, the CDR3 is TGTGCCAGCAGTTATTCAGGGGGGCAAGCTAACTATGGCTACACCTTC. Its translation is CASSYSGGQANYGYTF. This chain links TRBV6-5 with TRBJ1-2; 7 nucleotides line up with TRBD1. V gave up 3 bases and J gave up 0 bases; unmatched junction bases: 7. The V gene's germline CDR1 is MNHEY and CDR2 SVGAGI. The CDR3 spans 16 residues.

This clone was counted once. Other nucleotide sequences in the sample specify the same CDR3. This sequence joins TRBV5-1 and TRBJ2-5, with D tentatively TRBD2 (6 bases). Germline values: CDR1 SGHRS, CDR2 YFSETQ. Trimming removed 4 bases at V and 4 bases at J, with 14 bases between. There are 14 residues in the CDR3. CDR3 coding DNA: TGCGCCAGCAGCCTGGAAGGGCGGGGAGAGACCCAGTACTTC. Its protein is CASSLEGRGETQYF.

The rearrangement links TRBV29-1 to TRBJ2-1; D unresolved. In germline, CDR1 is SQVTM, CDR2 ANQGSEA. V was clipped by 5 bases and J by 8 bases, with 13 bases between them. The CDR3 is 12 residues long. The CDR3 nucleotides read TGCAGCGTTTTCCAGAAAGACCATGAGCAGTTCTTC. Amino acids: CSVFQKDHEQFF.

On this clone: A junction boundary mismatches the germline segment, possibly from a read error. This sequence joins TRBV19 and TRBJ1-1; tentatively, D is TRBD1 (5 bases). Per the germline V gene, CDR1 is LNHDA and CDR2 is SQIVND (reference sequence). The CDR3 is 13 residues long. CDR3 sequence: CACSPGINTEAFF. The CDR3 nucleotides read TGTGCCTGTAGCCCAGGGATAAACACTGAAGCTTTCTTT.

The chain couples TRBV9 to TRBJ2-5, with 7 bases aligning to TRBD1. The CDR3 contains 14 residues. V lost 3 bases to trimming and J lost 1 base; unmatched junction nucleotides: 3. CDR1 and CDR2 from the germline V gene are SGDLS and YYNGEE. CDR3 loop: CASSAGTVQETQYF. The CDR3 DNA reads TGTGCCAGCAGCGCTGGGACAGTCCAAGAGACCCAGTACTTC.

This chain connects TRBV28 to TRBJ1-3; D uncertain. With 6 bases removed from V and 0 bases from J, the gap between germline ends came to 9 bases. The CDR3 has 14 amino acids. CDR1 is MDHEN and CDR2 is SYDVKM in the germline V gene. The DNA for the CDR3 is TGTGCCAGCAGGGAGAGCCGCTCTGGAAACACCATATATTTT. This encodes CASRESRSGNTIYF.

CDR3 region: CARSLEWALNEKLFF. CDR3 bases: TGTGCCAGAAGCTTAGAGTGGGCTCTTAATGAAAAACTGTTTTTT. The chain recombines TRBV7-5 with TRBJ1-4; TRBD1 reflects the table's D call only, with no check against the DNA. TRBV7-5 is noted as a pseudogene. The CDR3 is made up of 15 amino acids.

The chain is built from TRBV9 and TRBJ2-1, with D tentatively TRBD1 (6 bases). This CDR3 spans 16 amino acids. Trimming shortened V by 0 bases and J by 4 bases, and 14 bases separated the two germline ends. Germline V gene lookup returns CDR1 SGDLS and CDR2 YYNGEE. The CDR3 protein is CASSVVAGASYNEQFF. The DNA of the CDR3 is TGTGCCAGCAGCGTAGTGGCAGGGGCCTCGTACAATGAGCAGTTCTTC.

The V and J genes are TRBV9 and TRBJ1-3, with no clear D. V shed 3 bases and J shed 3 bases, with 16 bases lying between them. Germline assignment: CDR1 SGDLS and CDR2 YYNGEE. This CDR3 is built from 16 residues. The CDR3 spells CASSGSPGGGGNTIYF. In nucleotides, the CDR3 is TGTGCCAGCAGCGGATCCCCGGGCGGAGGTGGAAACACCATATATTTT.

CDR3 residues: CASSLGTGGEKLFF. CDR3 DNA sequence: TGTGCCAGCAGCTTGGGGACAGGGGGCGAAAAACTGTTTTTT. The gene calls are TRBV5-5 and TRBJ1-4; 11 positions match TRBD1. The germline gives CDR1 SGHKS, CDR2 YYEKEE (reference sequence). The CDR3 spans 14 residues. With 0 bases clipped from V and 8 bases from J, the junction kept 0 bases outside the gene matches.

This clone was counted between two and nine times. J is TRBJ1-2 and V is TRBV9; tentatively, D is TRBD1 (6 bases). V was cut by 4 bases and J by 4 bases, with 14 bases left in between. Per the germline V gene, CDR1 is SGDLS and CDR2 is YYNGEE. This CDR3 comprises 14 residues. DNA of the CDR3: TGTGCCAGCAGCCTATTCACAGGGTCCTATGGCTACACCTTC. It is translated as CASSLFTGSYGYTF.

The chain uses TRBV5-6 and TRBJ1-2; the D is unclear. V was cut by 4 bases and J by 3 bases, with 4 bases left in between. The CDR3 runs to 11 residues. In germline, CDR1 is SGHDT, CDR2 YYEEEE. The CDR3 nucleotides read TGTGCCAGCAGCCTCTACTATGGCTACACCTTC. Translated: CASSLYYGYTF.

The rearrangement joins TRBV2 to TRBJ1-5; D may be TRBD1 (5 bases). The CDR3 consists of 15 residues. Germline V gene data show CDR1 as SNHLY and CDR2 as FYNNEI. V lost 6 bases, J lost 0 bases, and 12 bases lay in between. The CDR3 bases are TGTGCCAGCAGGGAGACAGCCTATAGCAATCAGCCCCAGCATTTT. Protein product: CASRETAYSNQPQHF.

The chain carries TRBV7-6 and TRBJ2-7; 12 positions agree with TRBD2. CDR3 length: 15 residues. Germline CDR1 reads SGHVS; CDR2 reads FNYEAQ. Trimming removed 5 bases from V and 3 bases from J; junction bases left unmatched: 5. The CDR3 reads CASSQTSGSLYEQYF. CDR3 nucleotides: TGTGCCAGCAGCCAGACTAGCGGGAGTCTCTACGAGCAGTACTTC. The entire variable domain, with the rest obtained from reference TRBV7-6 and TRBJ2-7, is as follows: GAGVSQSPRYKVTKRGQDVALRCDPISGHVSLYWYRQALGQGPEFLTYFNYEAQQDKSGLPNDRFSAERPEGSISTLTIQRTEQRDSAMYRCASSQTSGSLYEQYFGPGTRLTVT.

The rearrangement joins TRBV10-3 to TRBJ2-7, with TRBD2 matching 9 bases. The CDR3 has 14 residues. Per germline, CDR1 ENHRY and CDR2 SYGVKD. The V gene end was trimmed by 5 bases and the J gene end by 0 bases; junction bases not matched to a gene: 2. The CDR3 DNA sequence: TGTGCCATCAGTCTAGCGGGGAGCTCCTACGAGCAGTACTTC. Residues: CAISLAGSSYEQYF.

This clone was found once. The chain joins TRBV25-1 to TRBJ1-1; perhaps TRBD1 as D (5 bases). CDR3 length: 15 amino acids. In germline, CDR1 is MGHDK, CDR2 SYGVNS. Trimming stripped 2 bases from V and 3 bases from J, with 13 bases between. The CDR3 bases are TGTGCCAGCAGTGAAAGTTTGCGAGGGGACACTGAAGCTTTCTTT. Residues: CASSESLRGDTEAFF.

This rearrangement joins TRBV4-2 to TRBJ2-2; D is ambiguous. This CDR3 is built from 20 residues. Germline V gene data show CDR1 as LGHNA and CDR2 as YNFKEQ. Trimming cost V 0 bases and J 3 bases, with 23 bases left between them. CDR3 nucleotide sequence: TGTGCCAGCAGCCAAGATCTGGCTGTTTTTTCCGCGACGGACACCGGGGAGCTGTTTTTT. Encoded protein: CASSQDLAVFSATDTGELFF.

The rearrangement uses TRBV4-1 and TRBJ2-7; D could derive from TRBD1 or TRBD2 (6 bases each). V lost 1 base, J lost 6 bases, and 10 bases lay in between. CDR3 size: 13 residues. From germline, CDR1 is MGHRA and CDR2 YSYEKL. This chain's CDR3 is CASSQGGASEQYF. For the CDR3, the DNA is TGCGCCAGCAGCCAAGGGGGGGCTAGCGAGCAGTACTTC.